The 27 T cell receptor beta chains below all came from one sample that was sequenced in a study of cytomegalovirus exposure and HLA in healthy donors. PCR involved 60 Vbeta and 13 Jbeta primers. Produced via immunoSEQ multiplex PCR; TCRdb's table is partial and in-frame only. The sample includes around 180,000 clones, 78% of them seen just once. The sequencing input was PBMCs. These receptors originate from a woman aged 50 to 65 in good health and CMV-seropositive.

The chain uses TRBV9 and TRBJ1-1, with D hard to call. With 0 bases removed from V and 6 bases from J, the gap between germline ends came to 9 bases. The CDR3 is 13 residues long. The germline gives CDR1 SGDLS, CDR2 YYNGEE. The CDR3 DNA follows: TGTGCCAGCAGCGTAGTGGGCGCCTCTGAAGCTTTCTTT. Residues: CASSVVGASEAFF.

The V call is TRBV5-1, the J call TRBJ2-5, with 7 nucleotides matching TRBD1. The last part of the DNA fits TRBJ2-7 better; the J call may be wrong. Germline CDR1 is SGHRS and CDR2 is YFSETQ. The CDR3 has 14 amino acids. In DNA form, the CDR3 reads TGCGCCAGCAGCCCCGGGACAGTTTGGGACGAGCAGTACTTC. Amino acids: CASSPGTVWDEQYF.

The CDR3 bases are TGCAGCGTTGAATCAGCGGGTGCCTATGGCTACACCTTC. Its protein is CSVESAGAYGYTF. The J gene is TRBJ1-2, the V gene TRBV29-1, with no clear D. Trimming removed 2 bases at V and 4 bases at J, with 11 bases between. This CDR3 is 13 amino acids long. Germline loops: CDR1 SQVTM, CDR2 ANQGSEA.

V gene TRBV27 combines with J gene TRBJ1-6; a weak D match, TRBD1 (5 bases). Trimming cost V 6 bases and J 8 bases, with 20 bases left between them. The CDR3 runs to 16 residues. Germline CDR1 MNHEY, CDR2 SMNVEV (reference sequence). The CDR3 sequence: CASRAGTSRPYSPLHF. As DNA, the CDR3 is TGTGCCAGCAGAGCCGGGACTTCCCGCCCCTATTCACCCCTCCACTTT.

This sequence joins TRBV6-5 and TRBJ1-5; possibly TRBD1 for D (6 bases). Germline V gene sequence: CDR1 MNHEY, CDR2 SVGAGI. Trimming shortened V by 5 bases and J by 5 bases, and 10 bases separated the two germline ends. The CDR3 contains 13 residues. The CDR3 DNA is TGTGCCAGCAGTGCGCAGGGGCATCAGCCCCAGCATTTT. This encodes CASSAQGHQPQHF.

The chain uses TRBV5-1 and TRBJ2-3, with 8 bases matching TRBD2. This CDR3 contains 15 residues. Germline V lookup: CDR1 SGHRS, CDR2 YFSETQ. The V gene end was trimmed by 4 bases and the J gene end by 3 bases; junction bases not matched to a gene: 7. CDR3 bases: TGCGCCAGCAGCCTAAACGGGGGGGAGACAGATACGCAGTATTTT. Protein product: CASSLNGGETDTQYF.

V gene TRBV2 combines with J gene TRBJ1-3; D ambiguous. From germline, CDR1 is SNHLY and CDR2 FYNNEI. This CDR3 is 16 amino acids long. Trimming took 5 bases from V and 0 from J, leaving 14 bases between them. DNA of the CDR3: TGTGCCAGCAGTCTCTTGACTCCTTCCTCTGGAAACACCATATATTTT. Its protein is CASSLLTPSSGNTIYF.

The V gene is TRBV18, the J gene TRBJ2-1; 8 nucleotides line up with TRBD1. After removal of 3 bases from V and 8 bases from J, the junction contained 6 bases not matched to a gene. CDR3 length: 14 amino acids. Germline V gives CDR1 KGHSH, CDR2 LQKENI. The CDR3 region is CASSPADRVDEQFF. The DNA for the CDR3 is TGTGCCAGCTCACCCGCGGACAGGGTGGATGAGCAGTTCTTC.

This chain connects TRBV27 to TRBJ1-1; TRBD1 might be the D (6 bases). Between the trimmed V and J ends, which lost 6 bases and 1 base, there was a span of 9 bases. The CDR3 length is 13 residues. The germline V gene has CDR1 MNHEY and CDR2 SMNVEV (reference sequence). CDR3 region: CASSPTGNTEAFF. In DNA form, the CDR3 reads TGTGCCAGCAGCCCGACAGGGAACACTGAAGCTTTCTTT.

This clone has a single count. The chain carries TRBV6-6 and TRBJ1-2, with D unclear. The length of the CDR3 is 14 residues. The germline V gene has CDR1 MNHNY and CDR2 SVGAGI (reference sequence). Trimming shortened V by 3 bases and J by 4 bases, and 12 bases separated the two germline ends. The CDR3 protein is CASSYWEGSYGYTF. In nucleotides, the CDR3 is TGTGCCAGCAGTTATTGGGAGGGTAGCTATGGCTACACCTTC.

This clone was counted a few times. CDR3 DNA sequence: TGTGCCAGCAGCCAAGACCAGGGGACCACAGATACGCAGTATTTT. This gives the protein CASSQDQGTTDTQYF. V usage is TRBV4-2 and J usage is TRBJ2-3; perhaps TRBD1 as D (6 bases). This CDR3 contains 15 residues. Germline loops: CDR1 LGHNA, CDR2 YNFKEQ. Trimming stripped 0 bases from V and 2 bases from J, with 9 bases between.

The chain has TRBV9 and TRBJ1-2; 9 positions agree with TRBD1. V lost 4 bases and J lost 4; bases outside the gene matches: 11. The CDR3 is made up of 16 amino acids. Germline CDR1 is SGDLS and CDR2 is YYNGEE. The CDR3 reads CASSLGTGKVFYGYTF. CDR3 bases: TGTGCCAGCAGCCTGGGGACAGGGAAGGTGTTCTATGGCTACACCTTC. Full variable domain (remainder filled in from reference TRBV9 and TRBJ1-2): DSGVTQTPKHLITATGQRVTLRCSPRSGDLSVYWYQQSLDQGLQFLIQYYNGEERAKGNILERFSAQQFPDLHSELNLSSLELGDSALYFCASSLGTGKVFYGYTFGSGTRLTVV.

The genes are TRBV29-1 and TRBJ1-1; possibly TRBD1 for D (5 bases). Germline-derived CDR1 and CDR2 are SQVTM and ANQGSEA. V was trimmed by 5 bases and J by 5 bases, leaving 15 bases between them. The CDR3 length is 13 residues. CDR3 amino acids: CSVSSRDGTEAFF. The DNA for the CDR3 is TGCAGCGTTTCGAGCAGGGATGGGACTGAAGCTTTCTTT.

The J gene is TRBJ2-5, the V gene TRBV30; D ambiguous. The J call may be mistaken, given a closer DNA end match to TRBJ2-7. The CDR3 spans 11 residues. CDR1 GTSNPN and CDR2 SVGIG come from the germline V gene (reference sequence). In DNA form, the CDR3 reads TGTGCCTGGAGTTTAGCCTACGAGCAGTACTTC. This codes for CAWSLAYEQYF.

This sequence joins TRBV6-1 and TRBJ2-7; the D gene is possibly TRBD2 (5 bases). The CDR3 runs to 14 residues. V lost 5 bases and J lost 2, with 13 bases in between. Germline V lookup: CDR1 MNHNS, CDR2 SASEGT. The CDR3 loop is CASSLGLRTYEQYF. The CDR3 region has the DNA TGTGCCAGCAGTTTAGGACTCCGAACCTACGAGCAGTACTTC.

This clone was detected a few times. The chain is built from TRBV28 and TRBJ1-2; a possible D gene is TRBD1 (5 bases). In germline, CDR1 is MDHEN, CDR2 SYDVKM. This CDR3 is 15 amino acids long. The V end was cut by 4 bases, the J end by 2 bases, with 14 bases between. In DNA form, the CDR3 reads TGTGCCAGCAGTTACTCAAGCGGGGGGAACTATGGCTACACCTTC. Translating it yields CASSYSSGGNYGYTF.

The gene calls are TRBV6-1 and TRBJ2-7, with a possible D match to TRBD2 (6 bases). This CDR3 comprises 13 residues. CDR1 MNHNS and CDR2 SASEGT come from the germline V gene. V lost 5 bases to trimming and J lost 4 bases, with 12 bases between them. The CDR3 DNA sequence: TGTGCCAGCAGTTCGACTAGTTTTTACGAGCAGTACTTC. It specifies CASSSTSFYEQYF.

This clone has a handful of counts. The sample has other DNA sequences that encode this CDR3 too. This chain connects TRBV19 to TRBJ1-5; 9 nucleotides match TRBD1. V trimming: 2 bases; J trimming: 7 bases; junction bases outside the gene matches: 3. From germline, CDR1 is LNHDA and CDR2 SQIVND (reference sequence). The CDR3 is made up of 14 amino acids. The CDR3 region has the DNA TGTGCCAGTAGTATATGGACAGGGGACCAGCCCCAGCATTTT. It codes for CASSIWTGDQPQHF.

The genes are TRBV30 and TRBJ1-5; no firm D call. Germline values: CDR1 GTSNPN, CDR2 SVGIG (reference sequence). The CDR3 extends over 13 amino acids. The CDR3 spells CASSRGFNQPQHF. In DNA form, the CDR3 reads TGTGCTTCCTCACGAGGGTTCAATCAGCCCCAGCATTTT.

V is TRBV15 and J is TRBJ2-2; 7 nucleotides line up with TRBD1. V lost 2 bases to trimming and J lost 3 bases; unmatched junction nucleotides: 6. Germline V CDR1 and CDR2: LNHNV, YYDKDF (reference sequence). This CDR3 has 16 residues. The CDR3 protein is CATSRRDRSYTGELFF. In DNA form, the CDR3 reads TGTGCCACCAGCAGACGGGACAGATCCTACACCGGGGAGCTGTTTTTT. Together with reference TRBV15 and TRBJ2-2, the CDR3 gives the full variable domain: DAMVIQNPRYQVTQFGKPVTLSCSQTLNHNVMYWYQQKSSQAPKLLFHYYDKDFNNEADTPDNFQSRRPNTSFCFLDIRSPGLGDTAMYLCATSRRDRSYTGELFFGEGSRLTVL.

The V gene is TRBV30, the J gene TRBJ1-6; perhaps TRBD1 as D (5 bases). The ends were cut back, 8 bases at V and 7 bases at J, with 12 bases in the middle. This CDR3 spans 12 amino acids. In germline, CDR1 is GTSNPN, CDR2 SVGIG (reference sequence). The CDR3: CAQARVNSPLHF. For the CDR3, the DNA is TGTGCCCAAGCCAGGGTGAATTCACCCCTCCACTTT.

This clone was found once. This chain joins TRBV7-3 and TRBJ2-2; D not resolved. CDR3 size: 13 residues. CDR1 and CDR2 from the germline V gene are SGHTA and FQGTGA. V lost 5 bases, J lost 4 bases, and 8 bases lay in between. CDR3 sequence (DNA): TGTGCCAGCAGCCCCCCAGGCACCGGGGAGCTGTTTTTT. Its protein is CASSPPGTGELFF.

This chain's CDR3 is CASSLSGSTDTQYF. The DNA for the CDR3 is TGTGCCAGCAGCTTAAGCGGCTCCACAGATACGCAGTATTTT. This chain joins TRBV7-3 and TRBJ2-3; D not certain. This CDR3 has 14 residues. Trimming stripped 1 base from V and 2 bases from J, with 7 bases between. Germline V gives CDR1 SGHTA, CDR2 FQGTGA.

The V and J genes are TRBV5-6 and TRBJ2-2, with 8 bases fitting TRBD1. The CDR3 has 15 residues. J gave up 8 bases and V 4 bases, and 10 bases lay outside the gene matches. CDR1 and CDR2 (germline): SGHDT, YYEEEE. CDR3 sequence reads: CASSTGQGRAGELFF. CDR3 DNA sequence: TGTGCCAGCAGCACCGGACAGGGAAGAGCAGGGGAGCTGTTTTTT. Looking up the rest from reference TRBV5-6 and TRBJ2-2 gives the full variable domain: DAGVTQSPTHLIKTRGQQVTLRCSPKSGHDTVSWYQQALGQGPQFIFQYYEEEERQRGNFPDRFSGHQFPNYSSELNVNALLLGDSALYLCASSTGQGRAGELFFGEGSRLTVL.

Here the CDR3 DNA reads TGTGCCAGTAGTGCCCGGACTAGCGGGACCATCAATGAGCAGTTCTTC. Its protein is CASSARTSGTINEQFF. The chain carries TRBV19 and TRBJ2-1, with 12 bases that match TRBD2. Germline CDR1 reads LNHDA; CDR2 reads SQIVND (reference sequence). The length of the CDR3 is 16 residues. J was trimmed by 6 bases and V by 5 bases; bases with no gene match: 8.

The chain recombines TRBV7-9 with TRBJ2-1; tentatively, D is TRBD1 (6 bases). There are 15 residues in the CDR3. Germline assignment: CDR1 SEHNR and CDR2 FQNEAQ (reference sequence). V was shortened by 2 bases and J by 4 bases, with 12 bases between the two germline ends. This CDR3 reads CASSLLGAGYNEQFF. CDR3 nucleotide sequence: TGTGCCAGCAGCTTATTGGGGGCTGGATACAATGAGCAGTTCTTC.

The gene calls are TRBV5-4 and TRBJ1-5; D is unresolved. The CDR3 is 13 residues long. The germline V gene has CDR1 SGHNT and CDR2 YYREEE (reference sequence). V lost 2 bases, J lost 3 bases, and 6 bases lay in between. The CDR3 reads CASSFDSNQPQHF. CDR3 sequence (DNA): TGTGCCAGCAGCTTTGACTCCAATCAGCCCCAGCATTTT.